This T cell receptor (beta chain) was captured in a study of control samples from healthy donors and cancer patients. CDR1 MNHEY and CDR2 SMNVEV come from the germline V gene (reference sequence). The CDR3 runs 14 residues. Trimming shortened V by 2 bases and J by 7 bases, and 12 bases separated the two germline ends. Some clones are missing from TCRdb's copy, which holds only in-frame ones; the method was immunoSEQ multiplex PCR. Of around 180,000 clones listed, more than 85% were seen once; the top ten hold 2% to 2.5%. This sequence was found in a woman aged 40 to 50 in good health. The material sequenced was blood. The chain joins TRBV27 to TRBJ1-5; D possibly corresponds to TRBD1 (6 bases). The CDR3 DNA follows: TGTGCCAGCAGTTTAGGGGGCCCAACCCAGCCCCAGCATTTT. Protein: CASSLGGPTQPQHF.